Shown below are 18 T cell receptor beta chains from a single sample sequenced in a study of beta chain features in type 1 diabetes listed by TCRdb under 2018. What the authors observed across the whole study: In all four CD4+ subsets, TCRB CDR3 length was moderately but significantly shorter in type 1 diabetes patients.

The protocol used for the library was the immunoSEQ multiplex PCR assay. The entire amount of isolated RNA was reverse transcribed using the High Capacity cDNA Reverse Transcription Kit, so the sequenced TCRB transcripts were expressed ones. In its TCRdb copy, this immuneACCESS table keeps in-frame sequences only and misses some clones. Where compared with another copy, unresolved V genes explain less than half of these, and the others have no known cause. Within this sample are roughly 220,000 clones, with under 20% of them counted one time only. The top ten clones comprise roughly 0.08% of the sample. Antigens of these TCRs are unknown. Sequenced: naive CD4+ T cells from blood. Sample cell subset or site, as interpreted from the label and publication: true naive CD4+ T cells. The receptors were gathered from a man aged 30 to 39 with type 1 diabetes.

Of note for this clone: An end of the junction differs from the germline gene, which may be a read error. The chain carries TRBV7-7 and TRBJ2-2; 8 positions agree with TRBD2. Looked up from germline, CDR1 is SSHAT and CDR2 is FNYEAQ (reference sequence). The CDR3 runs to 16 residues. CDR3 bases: TGTGCTAGCAGCCCCGCCGCGGGAGGGAACACCGGGGAGCTGTTTTTT. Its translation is CASSPAAGGNTGELFF.

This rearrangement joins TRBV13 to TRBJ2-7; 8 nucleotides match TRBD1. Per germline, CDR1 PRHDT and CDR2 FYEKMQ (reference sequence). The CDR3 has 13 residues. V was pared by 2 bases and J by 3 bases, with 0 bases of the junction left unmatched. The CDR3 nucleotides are TGTGCCAGCAGCTTAACAGGGGGCTACGAGCAGTACTTC. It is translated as CASSLTGGYEQYF. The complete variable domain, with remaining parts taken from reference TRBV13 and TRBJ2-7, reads AAGVIQSPRHLIKEKRETATLKCYPIPRHDTVYWYQQGPGQDPQFLISFYEKMQSDKGSIPDRFSAQQFSDYHSELNMSSLELGDSALYFCASSLTGGYEQYFGPGTRLTVT.

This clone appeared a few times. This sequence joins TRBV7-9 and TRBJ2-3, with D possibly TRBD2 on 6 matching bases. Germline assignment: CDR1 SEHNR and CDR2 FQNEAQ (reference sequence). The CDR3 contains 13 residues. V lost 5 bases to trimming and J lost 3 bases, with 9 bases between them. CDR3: CASSGSGTDTQYF. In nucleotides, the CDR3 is TGTGCCAGCAGCGGAAGCGGGACAGATACGCAGTATTTT.

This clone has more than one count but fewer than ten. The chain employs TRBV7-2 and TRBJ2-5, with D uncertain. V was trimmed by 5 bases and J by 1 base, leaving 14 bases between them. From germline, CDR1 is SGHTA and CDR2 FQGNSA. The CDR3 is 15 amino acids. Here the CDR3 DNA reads TGTGCCAGCAGCCCGCAGTGGGCTAGCCAAGAGACCCAGTACTTC. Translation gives CASSPQWASQETQYF.

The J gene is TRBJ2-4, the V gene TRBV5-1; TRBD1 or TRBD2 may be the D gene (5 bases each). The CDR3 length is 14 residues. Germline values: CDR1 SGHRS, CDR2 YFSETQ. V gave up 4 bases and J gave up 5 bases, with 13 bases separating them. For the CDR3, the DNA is TGCGCCAGCAGCCACGGGGCAGCTGAAAACATTCAGTACTTC. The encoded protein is CASSHGAAENIQYF.

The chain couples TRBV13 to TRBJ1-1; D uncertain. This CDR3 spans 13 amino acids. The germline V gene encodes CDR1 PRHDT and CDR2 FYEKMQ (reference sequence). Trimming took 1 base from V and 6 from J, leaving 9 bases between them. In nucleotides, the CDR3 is TGTGCCAGCAGCTTAGAACCGGTCGCTGAAGCTTTCTTT. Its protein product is CASSLEPVAEAFF.

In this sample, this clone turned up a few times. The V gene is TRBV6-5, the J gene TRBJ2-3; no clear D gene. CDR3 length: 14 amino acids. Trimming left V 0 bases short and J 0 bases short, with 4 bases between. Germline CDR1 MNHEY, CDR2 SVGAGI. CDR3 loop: CASSYSESTDTQYF. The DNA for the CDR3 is TGTGCCAGCAGTTACTCGGAGAGCACAGATACGCAGTATTTT.

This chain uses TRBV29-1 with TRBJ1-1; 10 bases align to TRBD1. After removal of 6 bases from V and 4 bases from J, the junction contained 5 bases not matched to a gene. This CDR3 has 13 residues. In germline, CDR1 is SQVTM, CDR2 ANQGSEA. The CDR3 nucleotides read TGCAGCGTCACCGGACAGGGGGTCACTGAAGCTTTCTTT. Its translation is CSVTGQGVTEAFF.

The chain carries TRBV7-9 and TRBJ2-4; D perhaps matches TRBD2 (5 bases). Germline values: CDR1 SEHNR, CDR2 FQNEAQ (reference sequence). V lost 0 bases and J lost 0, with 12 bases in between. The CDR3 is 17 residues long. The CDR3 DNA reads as TGTGCCAGCAGCTTAGCGCGCCGGGAACTAGCCAAAAACATTCAGTACTTC. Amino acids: CASSLARRELAKNIQYF. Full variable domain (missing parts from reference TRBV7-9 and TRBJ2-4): DTGVSQNPRHKITKRGQNVTFRCDPISEHNRLYWYRQTLGQGPEFLTYFQNEAQLEKSRLLSDRFSAERPKGSFSTLEIQRTEQGDSAMYLCASSLARRELAKNIQYFGAGTRLSVL.

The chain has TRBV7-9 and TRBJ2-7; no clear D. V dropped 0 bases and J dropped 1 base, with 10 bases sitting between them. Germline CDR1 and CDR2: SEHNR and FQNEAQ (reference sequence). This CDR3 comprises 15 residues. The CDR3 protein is CASSLAIFPSYEQYF. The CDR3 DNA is TGTGCCAGCAGCTTAGCGATTTTTCCGTCCTACGAGCAGTACTTC.

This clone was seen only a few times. CDR3 bases: TGTGCCAGCGGGGACAGAAGCGGGAGGCATGGCAATGAGCAGTTCTTC. It codes for CASGDRSGRHGNEQFF. V is TRBV5-8 and J is TRBJ2-1; the match to TRBD2 covers 9 bases. This CDR3 comprises 16 residues. Germline loops: CDR1 SGHTS, CDR2 YDEGEE. J lost 6 bases, V lost 7 bases, and 14 bases had no gene match.

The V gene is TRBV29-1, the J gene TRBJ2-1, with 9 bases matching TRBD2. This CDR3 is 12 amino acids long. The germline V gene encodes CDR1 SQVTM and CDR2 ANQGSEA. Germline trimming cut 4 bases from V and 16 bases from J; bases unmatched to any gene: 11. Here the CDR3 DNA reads TGCAGCGTTGCTGCGGGAGGGCCGGTAAGATTCTTC. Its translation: CSVAAGGPVRFF.

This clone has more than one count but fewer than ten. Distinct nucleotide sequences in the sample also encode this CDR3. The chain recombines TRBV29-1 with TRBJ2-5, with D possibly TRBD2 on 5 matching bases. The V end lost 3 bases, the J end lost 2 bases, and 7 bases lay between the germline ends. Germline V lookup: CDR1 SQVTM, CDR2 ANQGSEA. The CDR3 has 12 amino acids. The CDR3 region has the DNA TGCAGCGTTGAGCCGGGGCAAGAGACCCAGTACTTC. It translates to CSVEPGQETQYF.

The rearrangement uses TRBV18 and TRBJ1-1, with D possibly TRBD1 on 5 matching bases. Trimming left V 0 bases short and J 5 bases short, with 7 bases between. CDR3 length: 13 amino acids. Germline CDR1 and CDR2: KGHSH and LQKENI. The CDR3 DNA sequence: TGTGCCAGCTCACCACCGGGACGGACTGAAGCTTTCTTT. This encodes CASSPPGRTEAFF.

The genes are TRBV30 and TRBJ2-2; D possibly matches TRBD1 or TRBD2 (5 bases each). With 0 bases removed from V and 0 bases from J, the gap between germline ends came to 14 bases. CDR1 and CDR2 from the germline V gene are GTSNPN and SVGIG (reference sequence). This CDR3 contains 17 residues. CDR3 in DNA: TGTGCCTGGAGTGTACGGAAGGGGACGGCGAACACCGGGGAGCTGTTTTTT. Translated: CAWSVRKGTANTGELFF.

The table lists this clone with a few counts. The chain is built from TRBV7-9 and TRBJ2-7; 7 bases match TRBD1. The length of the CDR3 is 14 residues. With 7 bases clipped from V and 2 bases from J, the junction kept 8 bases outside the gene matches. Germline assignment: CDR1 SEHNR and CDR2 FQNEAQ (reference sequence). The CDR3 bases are TGTGCCAGCACCTACAGGGGCCGAGCCTACGAGCAGTACTTC. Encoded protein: CASTYRGRAYEQYF.

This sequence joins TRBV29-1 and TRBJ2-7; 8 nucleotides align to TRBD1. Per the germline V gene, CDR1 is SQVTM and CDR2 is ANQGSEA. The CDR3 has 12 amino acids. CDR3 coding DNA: TGCACGAGGACAGGGAACTCCTACGAGCAGTACTTC. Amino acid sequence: CTRTGNSYEQYF.

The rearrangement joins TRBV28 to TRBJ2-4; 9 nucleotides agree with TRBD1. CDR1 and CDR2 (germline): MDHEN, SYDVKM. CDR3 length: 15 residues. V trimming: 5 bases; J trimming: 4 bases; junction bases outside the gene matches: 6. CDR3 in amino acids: CASSSLGQGKNIQYF. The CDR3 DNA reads TGTGCCAGCAGTAGCCTGGGACAGGGAAAAAACATTCAGTACTTC.